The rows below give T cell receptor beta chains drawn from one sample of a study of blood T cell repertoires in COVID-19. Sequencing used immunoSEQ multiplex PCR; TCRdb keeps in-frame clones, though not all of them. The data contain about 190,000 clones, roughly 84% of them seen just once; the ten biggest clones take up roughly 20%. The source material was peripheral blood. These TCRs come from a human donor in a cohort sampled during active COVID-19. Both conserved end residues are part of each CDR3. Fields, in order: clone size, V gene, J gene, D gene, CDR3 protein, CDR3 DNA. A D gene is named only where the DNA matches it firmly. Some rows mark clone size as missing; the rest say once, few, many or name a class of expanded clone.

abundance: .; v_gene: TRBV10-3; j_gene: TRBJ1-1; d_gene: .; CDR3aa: CATTTGVNTEAFF; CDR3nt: TGTGCCACCACGACGGGAGTGAACACTGAAGCTTTCTTT
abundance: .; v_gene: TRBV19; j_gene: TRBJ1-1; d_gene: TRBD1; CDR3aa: CAGGTGENMNTEAFF; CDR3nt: TGTGCCGGCGGGACAGGGGAGAACATGAACACTGAAGCTTTCTTT
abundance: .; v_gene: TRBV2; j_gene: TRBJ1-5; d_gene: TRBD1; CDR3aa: CASSVRQGRGNQPQHF; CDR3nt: TGTGCCAGCAGTGTCCGACAGGGAAGGGGCAATCAGCCCCAGCATTTT
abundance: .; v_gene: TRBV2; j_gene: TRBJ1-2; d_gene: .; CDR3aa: CASSEYGVMGYTF; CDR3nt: TGTGCCAGCAGTGAATACGGGGTAATGGGCTACACCTTC
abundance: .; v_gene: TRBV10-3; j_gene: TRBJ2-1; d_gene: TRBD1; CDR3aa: CAVGTGQGERIDEQFF; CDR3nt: TGTGCCGTGGGTACCGGACAGGGTGAACGGATTGATGAGCAGTTCTTC
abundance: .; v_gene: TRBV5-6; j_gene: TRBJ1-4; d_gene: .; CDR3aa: CASSEHLSPKLFF; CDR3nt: TGTGCCAGCAGTGAGCACCTGTCCCCGAAACTGTTTTTT
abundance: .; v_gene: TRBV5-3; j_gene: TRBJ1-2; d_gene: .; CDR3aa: CARRDGKNYGYTF; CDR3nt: TGTGCCAGAAGGGACGGGAAAAACTATGGCTACACCTTC
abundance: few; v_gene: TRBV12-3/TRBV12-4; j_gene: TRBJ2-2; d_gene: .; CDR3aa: CASSPGTGELFF; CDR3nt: TGTGCCAGCAGTCCAGGCACCGGGGAGCTGTTTTTT
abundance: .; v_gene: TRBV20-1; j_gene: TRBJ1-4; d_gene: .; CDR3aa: CSASSVNEKLFF; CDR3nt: TGCAGTGCTAGTTCAGTAAATGAAAAACTGTTTTTT
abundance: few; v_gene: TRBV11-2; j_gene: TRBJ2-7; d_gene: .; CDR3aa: CASSSQPWEQYF; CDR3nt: TGTGCCAGCAGCTCACAGCCCTGGGAGCAGTACTTC
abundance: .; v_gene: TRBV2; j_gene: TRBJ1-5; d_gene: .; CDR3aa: CASMAGLGQPQHF; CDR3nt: TGTGCCAGCATGGCAGGGCTAGGCCAGCCCCAGCATTTT
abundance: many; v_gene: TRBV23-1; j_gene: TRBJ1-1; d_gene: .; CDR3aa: CASELQGVVGCTEAFF; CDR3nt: TGCGCCAGCGAACTCCAGGGTGTCGTTGGTTGCACTGAAGCTTTCTTT
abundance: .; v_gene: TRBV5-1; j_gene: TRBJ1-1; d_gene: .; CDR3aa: CASSLEAVHPNTEAFF; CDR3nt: TGCGCCAGCAGCTTGGAAGCCGTCCATCCGAACACTGAAGCTTTCTTT
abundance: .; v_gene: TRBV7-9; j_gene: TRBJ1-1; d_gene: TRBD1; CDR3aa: CASSLSAGGTEAFF; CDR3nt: TGTGCCAGCAGCTTATCGGCAGGGGGCACTGAAGCTTTCTTT